This T cell receptor beta chain comes out of a study of shared clonotypes between healthy human individuals. Study-level information: Each donor contributed plates that comprised three CD4 naive, three CD4 memory, two CD8 naive and one CD8 memory. The study, taken as a whole, reports: The study found lower generation probabilities in non-shared clonotypes than in those shared by all four donors.

J gave up 5 bases and V 0 bases, and 4 bases lay outside the gene matches. Germline V gene sequence: CDR1 SGDLS, CDR2 YYNGEE. The CDR3 runs 16 residues. On this clone itself: The antigen is not known.

Profiled with immunoSEQ multiplex PCR; TCRdb holds only in-frame clones, not every one. The repertoire holds more than 1,200,000 clones, with approximately 98.5% as singletons. The receptor comes from a man aged 25 to 45 in good health. The chain has TRBV9 and TRBJ2-1, with 11 bases identical to TRBD1. Sample: naive CD4+ T cells sorted from blood. Subset: CD45RA+ positively selected. CDR3 sequence (DNA): TGTGCCAGCAGCGTAGTCGGGACAGGGGGGAACAATGAGCAGTTCTTC. Residues: CASSVVGTGGNNEQFF.